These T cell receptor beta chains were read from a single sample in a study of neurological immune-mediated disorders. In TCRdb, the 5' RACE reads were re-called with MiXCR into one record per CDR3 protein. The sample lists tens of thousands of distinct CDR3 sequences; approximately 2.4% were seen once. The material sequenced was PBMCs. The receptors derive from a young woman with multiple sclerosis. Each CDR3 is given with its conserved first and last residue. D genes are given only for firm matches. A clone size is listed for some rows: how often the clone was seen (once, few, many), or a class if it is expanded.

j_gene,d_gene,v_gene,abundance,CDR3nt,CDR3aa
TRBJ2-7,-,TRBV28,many,TGTGCCAGCACCCAGGGTAGAAGCTACGAGCAGTACTTC,CASTQGRSYEQYF
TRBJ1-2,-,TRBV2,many,TGTGCCAGCAGTGAGATAGGGGACATAGCTAACTATGGCTACACCTTC,CASSEIGDIANYGYTF
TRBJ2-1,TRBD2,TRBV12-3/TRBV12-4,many,TGTGCCAGCAGTCGGCCCCTTACTAGCGGGAGGAGCAATGAGCAGTTCTTC,CASSRPLTSGRSNEQFF
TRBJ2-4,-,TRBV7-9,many,TGTGCCAGCAGCTTCTCAGGGGATAGGGACATTCAGTACTTC,CASSFSGDRDIQYF
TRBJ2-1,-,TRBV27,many,TGTGCCAGCTATTTTGGACTATATGAGCAGTTCTTC,CASYFGLYEQFF
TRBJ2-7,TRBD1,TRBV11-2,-,TGTGCCAGCAGCGAGGGACAGGGCTACGAGCAGTACTTC,CASSEGQGYEQYF
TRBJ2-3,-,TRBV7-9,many,TGTGCCAGCAGCTTAATGCTAGACACAGATACGCAGTATTTT,CASSLMLDTDTQYF
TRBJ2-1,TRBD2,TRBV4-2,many,TGTGCCAGCAGCCAAGTCCCCTTAGCGGGAGAGAGGAATGAGCAGTTCTTC,CASSQVPLAGERNEQFF
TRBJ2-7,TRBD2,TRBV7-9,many,TGTGCCAGCAGCTTAGTTGGGCGGGAGACCTACGAGCAGTACTTC,CASSLVGRETYEQYF
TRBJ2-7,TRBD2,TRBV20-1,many,TGCAGTGCTAGTCGTCCCAGCGGGAGCGAGGTGAGCTCCTACGAGCAGTACTTC,CSASRPSGSEVSSYEQYF
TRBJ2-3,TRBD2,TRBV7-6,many,TGTGCCAGCAGCCTGGGCTGGGCTAGCGGAAGCACAGATACGCAGTATTTT,CASSLGWASGSTDTQYF
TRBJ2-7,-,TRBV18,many,TGTGCCAGCTCAAACCCTGGACTACCGATGTTCGACGAGCAGTACTTC,CASSNPGLPMFDEQYF
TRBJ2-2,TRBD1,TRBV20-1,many,TGCAGTGCCAGAGATTACAGGGGGACCGGGGAGCTGTTTTTT,CSARDYRGTGELFF
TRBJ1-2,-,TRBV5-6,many,TGTGCCAGCAGCTTGAGCCAGCACCTCAACTATGGCTACACCTTC,CASSLSQHLNYGYTF
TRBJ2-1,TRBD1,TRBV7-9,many,TGTGCCAGCAGCTTAGGGGGCAGGGGGCTCCCGGTCTTC,CASSLGGRGLPVF
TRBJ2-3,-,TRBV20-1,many,TGCAGTGCTAGAGAGCGGGAAGCAGATACGCAGTATTTT,CSAREREADTQYF